This TCR beta chain was retrieved from a study of T cell repertoires in cytomegalovirus infection. Study background: Based on public TCR beta signatures, there were indications of CMV infection and of a matching HLA type. Study findings and constraints: HLA-C-restricted CMV-specific TCR beta clonotypes prevailed in the ex vivo response. Summed frequency of shared TCR beta families picked out CMV carriers who also had the relevant HLA.

TCRdb analysed the reads with MiXCR anew, one entry per CDR3 protein. The sample gives about 180,000 distinct CDR3 sequences, 20% to 25% of which show up once; 25% is in the top ten. The CDR3 spans 14 residues. Per the germline V gene, CDR1 is MNHEY and CDR2 is SVGEGT. The germline V and J ends were trimmed by 10 bases and 4 bases, with 14 bases remaining between them. This clonotype was seen only a few times. What it binds is unknown. The source is a human donor in good health (CMV status not recorded). Some clones in this sample may be carry-over from other donors' samples. The sequencing used CD8+ T cells from cultured PBMCs, collected from culture after CMV antigen stimulation. The genes are TRBV6-2 or TRBV6-3 and TRBJ1-6; D ambiguous. CDR3 region: CATGLDFYNSPLHF. Here the CDR3 DNA reads TGTGCCACCGGATTGGACTTTTATAATTCACCCCTCCACTTT.